This paragraph reports one T cell receptor beta chain. What it recognizes is unknown. The treatment denotes: oral pan-JAK inhibitor, 5-10 mg twice daily. Once RNA had been extracted, it was reverse transcribed into cDNA to act as the sequencing template. Measured with immunoSEQ multiplex PCR; TCRdb has only the in-frame clones, and not every one. Of more than 150,000 clones listed, roughly 46% are singletons. The sample originates from a study of CD8+ T cells in alopecia areata. CDR3 length equals 13 residues. The germline V and J ends were trimmed by 4 bases and 2 bases, with 6 bases remaining between them. Germline V lookup: CDR1 MGHRA, CDR2 YSYEKL. Study observations and caveats: Lesional scalp displayed greater clonality than normal scalp, most notably in alopecia totalis/universalis. In blood and scalp, many expanded lesional clones persisted during tofacitinib. Tofacitinib significantly brought down scalp clonality and expanded CD8+ clones among top 100.

The sample here was CD8+ T cells sorted from blood, taken at week 52, from a patient treated with tofacitinib. This TCR derives from a human donor with alopecia areata. The chain is built from TRBV4-1 and TRBJ1-5; D remains ambiguous. This CDR3 is CASSLFGNQPQHF. The CDR3 nucleotides are TGCGCCAGCAGCCTCTTCGGCAATCAGCCCCAGCATTTT.